Below are 2 T cell receptor beta chains sequenced from a single sample in a study of T cell repertoires in cytomegalovirus infection. TCRdb used MiXCR to reprocess the reads, holding one entry per CDR3 protein. This table has around 250,000 distinct CDR3 sequences, over 15% appearing once. Sequenced material: CD8+ T cells from PBMCs. Receptor source: a human donor in good health (CMV status not recorded). Some clones in this sample may be carry-over from other donors' samples.

The chain is built from TRBV2 and TRBJ2-7; D gene unclear. The CDR3 is 12 residues long. Germline loops: CDR1 SNHLY, CDR2 FYNNEI. The ends were cut back, 8 bases at V and 1 base at J, with 9 bases in the middle. The CDR3 DNA reads TGTGCCAGCCTTGGAGTTTCCTACGAGCAGTACTTC. Encoded protein: CASLGVSYEQYF.

This clonotype has at least ten counts. CDR3 loop: CASSLKGGLADTQYF. CDR3 nucleotides: TGTGCCAGCAGCTTAAAAGGGGGTTTGGCAGATACGCAGTATTTT. The chain uses TRBV7-6 and TRBJ2-3, with a weak D call TRBD1 (6 bases). The CDR3 is 15 amino acids. Trimming removed 2 bases at V and 4 bases at J, with 13 bases between. Germline CDR1 SGHVS, CDR2 FNYEAQ.